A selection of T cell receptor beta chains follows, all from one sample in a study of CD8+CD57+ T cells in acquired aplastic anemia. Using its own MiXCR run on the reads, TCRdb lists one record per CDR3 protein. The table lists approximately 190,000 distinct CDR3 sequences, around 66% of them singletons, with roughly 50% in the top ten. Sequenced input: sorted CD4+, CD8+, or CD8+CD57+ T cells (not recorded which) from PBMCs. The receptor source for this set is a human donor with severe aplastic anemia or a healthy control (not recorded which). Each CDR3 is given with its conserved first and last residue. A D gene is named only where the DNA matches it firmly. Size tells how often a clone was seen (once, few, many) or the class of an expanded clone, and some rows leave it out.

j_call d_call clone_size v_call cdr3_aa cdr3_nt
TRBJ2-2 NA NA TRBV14 CASSLEWAENTGELFF TGTGCCAGCAGCCTGGAATGGGCCGAGAACACCGGGGAGCTGTTTTTT
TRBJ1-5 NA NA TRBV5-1 CASSLGSTDNQPQHF TGCGCCAGCAGCTTGGGTAGTACGGATAATCAGCCCCAGCATTTT
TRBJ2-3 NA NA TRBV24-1 CATSTSNTDTQYF TGTGCCACCAGTACGAGCAACACAGATACGCAGTATTTT
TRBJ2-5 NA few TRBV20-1 CSARDRGRNQPQYF TGCAGTGCTAGAGATCGCGGACGCAATCAGCCCCAGTACTTC
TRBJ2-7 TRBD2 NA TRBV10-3 CAIGTSGRYEQYF TGTGCCATTGGGACTAGCGGGAGGTACGAGCAGTACTTC
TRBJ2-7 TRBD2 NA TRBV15 CATSFSGGTVYEQYF TGTGCCACCAGCTTCAGCGGGGGGACAGTCTACGAGCAGTACTTC
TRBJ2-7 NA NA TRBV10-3 CAISPGTSNLGEQYF TGTGCCATCAGTCCCGGGACGTCCAACCTTGGCGAGCAGTACTTC
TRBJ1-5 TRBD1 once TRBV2 CASSGQGSMSNQPQHF TGTGCCAGCAGTGGACAGGGGTCGATGAGCAATCAGCCCCAGCATTTT
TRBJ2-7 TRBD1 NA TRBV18 CASSPGTGLFYEQYF TGTGCCAGCTCCCCCGGGACAGGGCTCTTCTACGAGCAGTACTTC
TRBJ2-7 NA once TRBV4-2 CASSQGSGIREQYF TGTGCCAGCAGCCAAGGTTCAGGAATTCGCGAGCAGTACTTC
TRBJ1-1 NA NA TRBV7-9 CASSPRQQGTEAFF TGTGCCAGCAGCCCTCGACAACAGGGAACTGAAGCTTTCTTT
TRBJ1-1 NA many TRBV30 CAWSIQGNTEAFF TGTGCCTGGAGTATACAGGGGAACACTGAAGCTTTCTTT
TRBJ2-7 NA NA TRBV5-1 CASRIQWGDEQHF TGCGCCAGCAGGATTCAATGGGGCGACGAGCAGCACTTC
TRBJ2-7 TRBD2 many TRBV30 CAWSVGDYEQYF TGTGCCTGGAGTGTTGGGGACTATGAGCAGTACTTC
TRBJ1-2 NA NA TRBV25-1 CASSGPGGPQYGYTF TGTGCCAGCAGTGGCCCGGGGGGTCCCCAGTATGGCTACACCTTC
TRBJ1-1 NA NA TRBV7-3 CASSLGGGGTEAFF TGTGCCAGCAGCTTGGGGGGGGGGGGCACTGAAGCTTTCTTT
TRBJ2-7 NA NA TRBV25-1 CASSVSLGPGWEQYF TGTGCCAGCAGTGTATCCCTGGGGCCGGGTTGGGAGCAGTACTTC
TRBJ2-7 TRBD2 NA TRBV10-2 CASRTLAGGLEQYF TGCGCCAGCAGGACTCTAGCGGGGGGGCTCGAGCAGTACTTC
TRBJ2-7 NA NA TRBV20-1 CSARTGRVRYEQYF TGCAGTGCTAGAACTGGACGGGTTCGGTACGAGCAGTACTTC
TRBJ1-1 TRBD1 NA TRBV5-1 CASSLTTGVEAFF TGCGCCAGCAGCCTGACGACAGGGGTTGAAGCTTTCTTT
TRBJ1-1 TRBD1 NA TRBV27 CASSLFYRVRGVNTEAFF TGTGCCAGCAGTTTATTCTATCGCGTCAGGGGGGTGAACACTGAAGCTTTCTTT
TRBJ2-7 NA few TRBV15 CATSRASGWNEQYF TGTGCCACCAGCAGGGCTTCAGGGTGGAACGAGCAGTACTTC
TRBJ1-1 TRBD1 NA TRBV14 CASSQQGQVEAFF TGTGCCAGCAGCCAACAAGGACAGGTCGAAGCTTTCTTT
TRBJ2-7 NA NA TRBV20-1 CSGLEGAYEQYF TGCAGTGGATTGGAGGGTGCCTACGAGCAGTACTTC
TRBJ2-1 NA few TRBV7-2 CASGEGALNEQFF TGTGCCAGCGGGGAAGGTGCGTTAAATGAGCAGTTCTTC
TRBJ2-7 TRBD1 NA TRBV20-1 CSARVRDRAYEQYF TGCAGTGCTAGAGTTCGGGACAGAGCCTACGAGCAGTACTTC
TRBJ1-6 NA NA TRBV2 CASRTTGTGSYNSPLHF TGTGCCAGCAGGACAACCGGGACTGGCTCCTATAATTCACCCCTCCACTTT
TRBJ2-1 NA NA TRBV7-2 CASSLVDSPGDEQFF TGTGCCAGCAGCTTAGTCGACTCCCCGGGGGATGAGCAGTTCTTC
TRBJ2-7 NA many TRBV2 CASSEGEGGYEQYF TGTGCCAGCAGTGAAGGAGAAGGGGGCTACGAGCAGTACTTC
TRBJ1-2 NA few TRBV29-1 CSSGTGDGTYGYTF TGCAGCTCTGGGACGGGGGACGGTACCTATGGCTACACCTTC
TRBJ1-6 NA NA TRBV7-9 CASSRAGGTSPLHF TGTGCCAGCAGCAGGGCTGGGGGTACTTCACCCCTCCACTTT
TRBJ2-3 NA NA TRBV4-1 CASKASLDGDTQYF TGCGCCAGCAAGGCTAGCTTGGACGGGGATACGCAGTATTTT
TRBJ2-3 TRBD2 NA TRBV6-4 CASNSGREGTDTQYF TGTGCCAGCAATTCGGGGCGGGAGGGCACAGATACGCAGTATTTT
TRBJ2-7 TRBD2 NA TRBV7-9 CASSLALAVYEQYF TGTGCCAGCAGCTTGGCCCTAGCGGTCTACGAGCAGTACTTC
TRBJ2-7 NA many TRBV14 CASSQDSWNEQYF TGTGCCAGCAGCCAGGATTCTTGGAACGAGCAGTACTTC